The source of this T cell receptor beta chain is a study of early T cells in non-severe SARS-CoV-2 infection. Background on the study: Sequencing targeted bulk RNA from unsorted whole blood, leaving chains unpaired.

Findings of the study overall: Private and CD4 specificities were missed by VDJdb matching, skewed to anti-spike CD8.

Unique molecular identifier tags were affixed to discrete cDNA molecules. MiXCR, applied by TCRdb to the 5' RACE reads, yields one record per CDR3 protein. The sample contains about 29,000 distinct CDR3 sequences, 5% to 6.5% of which appear only once. This clonotype was recorded many times. Its antigen is undetermined. What was sequenced was whole blood. The receptor was isolated from an adult who was a healthcare worker with PCR-confirmed SARS-CoV-2 infection or an uninfected control (not recorded which).

In DNA, the CDR3 is TGCGCCAGCAGCCAAGTAACTAGCCTTGATGAGCAGTTCTTC. It translates to CASSQVTSLDEQFF. V usage is TRBV4-1 and J usage is TRBJ2-1, with a tentative D call TRBD2 (6 bases). V was shortened by 1 base and J by 8 bases, with 12 bases between the two germline ends. The CDR3 totals 14 residues. Germline CDR1 and CDR2: MGHRA and YSYEKL.